The 2 T cell receptor beta chains reported below all come from one sample, sequenced in a study of response to subunit inactivated influenza vaccine. TCRdb processed the RT-PCR reads anew with MiXCR; each CDR3 protein has one entry. The sample carries 500,000 to 600,000 distinct CDR3 sequences, approximately 17% recorded once. The sample consisted of CD4+ T cells sorted from PBMCs, taken roughly 24 months after vaccination. Receptors originate from a man aged 50 to 69 who received an inactivated influenza vaccine.

CDR3 residues: CASRIFPGQGETQYF. DNA of the CDR3: TGTGCCAGCAGAATCTTCCCGGGACAGGGGGAGACCCAGTACTTC. This rearrangement joins TRBV12-3 or TRBV12-4 to TRBJ2-5; 10 bases are shared with TRBD1. This CDR3 spans 15 amino acids. Trimming took 6 bases from V and 5 from J; bases not matched to a gene: 9.

V gene TRBV20-1 combines with J gene TRBJ2-7; D gene unclear. V gave up 8 bases and J gave up 0 bases, with 8 bases separating them. Germline V CDR1 and CDR2: DFQATT, SNEGSKA (reference sequence). The CDR3 length is 11 residues. The CDR3 nucleotides are TGCAGTCCCCTGAGCTCCTACGAGCAGTACTTC. This translates into CSPLSSYEQYF.